In this sample, the clone carrying this TCR beta chain turned up many times. What it binds is not known. These data come from a study of T-cell reconstitution after alpha-beta-depleted transplantation in children. Per germline, CDR1 MNHEY and CDR2 SVGAGI. This CDR3 contains 13 residues. The germline V and J ends were trimmed by 0 bases and 9 bases, with 9 bases remaining between them. The TCRbeta library was prepared with unique molecular identifiers. Each CDR3 protein gets one entry after TCRdb re-called the PCR reads with MiXCR. This table has over 200,000 distinct CDR3 sequences, 11% appearing once. Study-wide results and caveats: Diversity of TCRbeta at day 60 was high in some patients, arising from surviving recipient T cells and thymic progenitors.

The chain joins TRBV6-5 to TRBJ2-1; D not certain. The material was PBMCs, obtained before TCRalphabeta/CD19-depleted stem cell transplant. This receptor was taken from a child in the first two years of life with acute myeloid leukemia, due to receive a stem cell transplant. In DNA form, the CDR3 reads TGTGCCAGCAGTTACTCGAGTATCGGTGAGCAGTTCTTC. This sequence encodes CASSYSSIGEQFF.